A single sample is the source of the 26 T cell receptor beta chains below, sequenced in a study of molecular identifiers for immune sequencing clone quantification. One entry per CDR3 protein, called by TCRdb with MiXCR from the PCR reads. The sample lists approximately 680,000 distinct CDR3 sequences; about 25% were seen once. Sequencing input: naive CD8+ T cells from blood, with Jurkat cell RNA spiked in. This sample's subset: FACS-sorted CD8+CD4-CCR7+CD45RA+ naive T cells. Receptors originate from a human donor in good health. Some libraries in this study had Jurkat cell RNA spiked in.

This clonotype has a count of ten or more. V usage is TRBV6-5 and J usage is TRBJ2-3, with TRBD1 matching 7 bases. V dropped 2 bases and J dropped 1; count of bases not matched to a gene: 3. This CDR3 region has 15 residues. Germline-derived CDR1 and CDR2 are MNHEY and SVGAGI. The CDR3 sequence: CASSYEGQGTDTQYF. DNA of the CDR3: TGTGCCAGCAGTTACGAAGGACAGGGCACAGATACGCAGTATTTT.

The V gene is TRBV20-1, the J gene TRBJ2-5, with 10 bases fitting TRBD2. The CDR3 sequence is 15 residues long. The germline CDR1 and CDR2 sequences are DFQATT and SNEGSKA (reference sequence). Losses at the gene ends were 0 bases for V and 5 bases for J; bases not matched to a gene: 6. The DNA for the CDR3 is TGCAGTGCTAGAGATTACGGGACTAGCGACGAGACCCAGTACTTC. Its translation is CSARDYGTSDETQYF.

J is TRBJ1-4 and V is TRBV7-9; no reliable D call. Germline V gives CDR1 SEHNR, CDR2 FQNEAQ (reference sequence). The CDR3 is 14 amino acids. Trimming removed 5 bases at V and 3 bases at J, with 10 bases between. CDR3: CASSEVGANEKLFF. The CDR3 DNA reads as TGTGCCAGCAGCGAGGTTGGGGCTAATGAAAAACTGTTTTTT.

With regard to this clonotype: A junction end diverges from the germline sequence, so it may reflect a read error. The rearrangement links TRBV3-1 to TRBJ1-2, with 8 positions matching TRBD1. CDR3 length: 14 amino acids. Looked up from germline, CDR1 is LGHDT and CDR2 is YNNKEL (reference sequence). CDR3 residues: CTSSQTGEGYGYTF. Written as DNA, the CDR3 is TGTACCAGCAGCCAGACAGGGGAGGGCTATGGCTACACCTTC.

With respect to this clonotype: One end of the junction varies from germline; a read error may be responsible. The V and J genes are TRBV20-1 and TRBJ1-3, with D perhaps TRBD1 (5 bases). Germline lookup yields CDR1 DFQATT and CDR2 SNEGSKA (reference sequence). The CDR3 has 15 amino acids. The CDR3 loop reads CGARDSDSSGNTIYF. CDR3 coding DNA: TGCGGTGCTAGAGACAGTGACAGCTCTGGAAACACCATATATTTT.

This chain links TRBV12-3 or TRBV12-4 with TRBJ2-3; 9 nucleotides align to TRBD1. The CDR3 spans 14 residues. V lost 10 bases to trimming and J lost 5 bases; unmatched junction nucleotides: 10. The CDR3 here is CATTRDREGDTQYF. CDR3 sequence (DNA): TGTGCCACCACCAGGGACAGGGAAGGAGATACGCAGTATTTT.

V gene TRBV9 combines with J gene TRBJ1-4; tentatively, D is TRBD1 (6 bases). The CDR3 has 14 amino acids. CDR1 SGDLS and CDR2 YYNGEE come from the germline V gene. V was clipped by 3 bases and J by 8 bases, with 14 bases between them. CDR3 amino acids: CASSAEQGGEKLFF. The CDR3 bases are TGTGCCAGCAGCGCCGAACAGGGTGGCGAAAAACTGTTTTTT.

This clonotype has ten or more counts. This chain links TRBV30 with TRBJ2-1; D gene unclear. The CDR3 loop spans 13 amino acids. Trimming shortened V by 2 bases and J by 9 bases, and 14 bases separated the two germline ends. Germline values: CDR1 GTSNPN, CDR2 SVGIG (reference sequence). The chain's CDR3 is CAWSPDPDFEQFF. The CDR3 DNA sequence: TGTGCCTGGAGTCCAGACCCGGATTTTGAGCAGTTCTTC.

This clonotype occurred many times. The chain joins TRBV28 to TRBJ1-5; 7 nucleotides align to TRBD1. The germline V gene has CDR1 MDHEN and CDR2 SYDVKM. J lost 3 bases, V lost 6 bases, and 8 bases had no gene match. The length of the CDR3 is 15 residues. CDR3 residues: CASRVTGAPNQPQHF. The CDR3 nucleotides are TGTGCCAGCAGGGTTACAGGGGCACCCAATCAGCCCCAGCATTTT.

The rearrangement links TRBV6-5 to TRBJ2-7; the match to TRBD1 covers 8 bases. V shed 5 bases and J 7 bases; nucleotides not matched to a gene: 13. This CDR3 comprises 15 residues. Germline-derived CDR1 and CDR2 are MNHEY and SVGAGI. The CDR3 bases are TGTGCCAGCAGTAGCGGACAGGGACCCCACAATGAGCAGTACTTC. Translated, it gives CASSSGQGPHNEQYF.

This chain connects TRBV4-1 to TRBJ2-7; D not resolved. V was shortened by 0 bases and J by 7 bases, with 10 bases between the two germline ends. The CDR3 consists of 13 residues. The germline CDR1 and CDR2 sequences are MGHRA and YSYEKL. The CDR3 DNA follows: TGCGCCAGCAGCCAAGATCGATTGGGGGAGCAGTACTTC. It yields the protein CASSQDRLGEQYF.

V usage is TRBV19 and J usage is TRBJ2-2; unclear D gene. The V gene's germline CDR1 is LNHDA and CDR2 SQIVND (reference sequence). The CDR3 covers 15 residues. With 5 bases removed from V and 5 bases from J, the gap between germline ends came to 15 bases. The CDR3 protein is CASSLASRRTGELFF. The CDR3 region has the DNA TGTGCCAGTAGTTTGGCCAGCCGTAGGACCGGGGAGCTGTTTTTT.

Comment on this clonotype: The CDR3 end shows no conserved phenylalanine or tryptophan, and so a read error is likely. V usage is TRBV6-5 and J usage is TRBJ2-3; D gene uncertain. The J call may be wrong; the DNA end is better matched by TRBJ1-5. Per germline, CDR1 MNHEY and CDR2 SVGAGI. This CDR3 has 15 amino acids. In DNA, the CDR3 is TGTGCCAGCAGTTACGGACCGGTACACACAGATACGCAGCATTCT. This translates into CASSYGPVHTDTQHS.

The V gene is TRBV7-9, the J gene TRBJ1-1; 7 bases are shared with TRBD1. The ends lost 5 bases at V and 5 bases at J; junction bases unmatched: 11. Germline V lookup: CDR1 SEHNR, CDR2 FQNEAQ (reference sequence). This CDR3 spans 15 amino acids. CDR3 in amino acids: CASSPSTGEETEAFF. CDR3 coding DNA: TGTGCCAGCAGCCCATCAACAGGGGAAGAAACTGAAGCTTTCTTT.

This clonotype occurred many times. The J gene is TRBJ2-3, the V gene TRBV15, with D unresolved. Germline values: CDR1 LNHNV, CDR2 YYDKDF (reference sequence). Trimming took off 5 bases at V and 8 bases at J, with 11 bases between the two ends. CDR3 length equals 12 residues. CDR3 in amino acids: CATSGPGLTQYF. CDR3 nucleotides: TGTGCCACCAGCGGTCCGGGTCTTACGCAGTATTTT.

In this sample, this clonotype turned up many times. V and J are TRBV20-1 and TRBJ2-3, with 12 bases fitting TRBD2. After removal of 6 bases from V and 4 bases from J, the junction contained 8 bases not matched to a gene. The CDR3 extends over 15 amino acids. The germline V gene encodes CDR1 DFQATT and CDR2 SNEGSKA (reference sequence). The CDR3 is CSAPSGGAFSDTQYF. As DNA, the CDR3 is TGCAGTGCCCCTAGCGGGGGGGCCTTTTCAGATACGCAGTATTTT.

The gene calls are TRBV19 and TRBJ2-1; D is unclear. The CDR3 is made up of 13 amino acids. Germline V lookup: CDR1 LNHDA, CDR2 SQIVND (reference sequence). The V end was cut by 5 bases, the J end by 3 bases, with 8 bases between. CDR3: CASSSSNYNEQFF. The CDR3 DNA sequence: TGTGCCAGTAGTTCAAGTAACTACAATGAGCAGTTCTTC. Complete variable domain (other parts from reference TRBV19 and TRBJ2-1): DGGITQSPKYLFRKEGQNVTLSCEQNLNHDAMYWYRQDPGQGLRLIYYSQIVNDFQKGDIAEGYSVSREKKESFPLTVTSAQKNPTAFYLCASSSSNYNEQFFGPGTRLTVL.

This sequence joins TRBV13 and TRBJ2-3; D may correspond to TRBD1 or TRBD2 (5 bases each). CDR1 and CDR2 from the germline V gene are PRHDT and FYEKMQ (reference sequence). V was trimmed by 1 base and J by 3 bases, leaving 11 bases between them. The CDR3 length is 15 residues. The CDR3 spells CASSLAGRETDTQYF. The CDR3 coding sequence is TGTGCCAGCAGCTTAGCGGGCAGGGAGACAGATACGCAGTATTTT.

This clonotype was observed at least ten times. This chain joins TRBV14 and TRBJ2-3; D not resolved. The CDR3 extends over 14 amino acids. Looked up from germline, CDR1 is SGHDN and CDR2 is FVKESK. V was cut by 1 base and J by 0 bases, with 5 bases left in between. CDR3: CASSQVGSTDTQYF. The CDR3 bases are TGTGCCAGCAGCCAAGTCGGTAGCACAGATACGCAGTATTTT.

This rearrangement joins TRBV30 to TRBJ1-1, with D tentatively TRBD1 (5 bases). This CDR3 comprises 11 residues. Trimming cost V 3 bases and J 5 bases, with 7 bases left between them. Germline CDR1 reads GTSNPN; CDR2 reads SVGIG (reference sequence). The CDR3 DNA is TGTGCCTGGAGCTGGGGGACTGAAGCTTTCTTT. Translation: CAWSWGTEAFF.

Comment on this clonotype: This may be a read error: a much more frequent sequence differs by one nucleotide. The CDR3, as DNA: TGTGCCAGCAGCCCCTCTCCCCCGAGAGTGCGATGTGAAGCTTTCTTT. This sequence encodes CASSPSPPRVRCEAFF. This sequence joins TRBV21-1 and TRBJ1-1; TRBD1, the table's D call, was not compared with the DNA. TRBV21-1 is given as a pseudogene. This CDR3 spans 16 amino acids.

The table lists this clonotype with many counts. The J gene is TRBJ2-3, the V gene TRBV28; 11 bases align to TRBD2. Germline CDR1 MDHEN, CDR2 SYDVKM. Trimming cost V 6 bases and J 5 bases; bases outside gene matches: 7. This CDR3 has 15 amino acids. The CDR3 DNA reads as TGTGCCAGCAGAACGGGACTAGCGGTTGGAGATACGCAGTATTTT. Translating it yields CASRTGLAVGDTQYF.

This clonotype was counted many times. The V gene is TRBV7-9, the J gene TRBJ2-1, with TRBD1 identical over 8 bases. Looked up from germline, CDR1 is SEHNR and CDR2 is FQNEAQ (reference sequence). The V and J ends lost 3 bases and 4 bases, in that order; junction bases with no gene match: 5. CDR3 length: 15 residues. The CDR3 sequence: CASSFSTGAYNEQFF. CDR3 bases: TGTGCCAGCAGCTTCTCGACAGGGGCGTACAATGAGCAGTTCTTC.

The chain joins TRBV30 to TRBJ2-7; D gene uncertain. This CDR3 contains 11 residues. Trimming took 3 bases from V and 1 from J, leaving 4 bases between them. Germline CDR1 and CDR2: GTSNPN and SVGIG (reference sequence). The CDR3: CAWSHSYEQYF. The CDR3 DNA reads TGTGCCTGGAGCCATTCCTACGAGCAGTACTTC.

The V and J genes are TRBV6-5 and TRBJ2-7; TRBD1 matches at 11 bases. The CDR3 has 18 residues. Germline V CDR1 and CDR2: MNHEY, SVGAGI. J gave up 3 bases and V 3 bases, and 13 bases lay outside the gene matches. This chain's CDR3 is CASSYFGTGGPRDYEQYF. Here the CDR3 DNA reads TGTGCCAGCAGTTATTTCGGGACAGGGGGACCTAGAGACTACGAGCAGTACTTC.

This clonotype has ten or more counts. The chain combines TRBV28 with TRBJ2-2, with D uncertain. Trimming shortened V by 3 bases and J by 1 base, and 6 bases separated the two germline ends. The CDR3 is made up of 14 amino acids. Germline lookup yields CDR1 MDHEN and CDR2 SYDVKM. CDR3 region: CASSFYGNTGELFF. For the CDR3, the DNA is TGTGCCAGCAGTTTCTACGGGAACACCGGGGAGCTGTTTTTT. The entire variable domain, with the rest obtained from reference TRBV28 and TRBJ2-2, is as follows: DVKVTQSSRYLVKRTGEKVFLECVQDMDHENMFWYRQDPGLGLRLIYFSYDVKMKEKGDIPEGYSVSREKKERFSLILESASTNQTSMYLCASSFYGNTGELFFGEGSRLTVL.